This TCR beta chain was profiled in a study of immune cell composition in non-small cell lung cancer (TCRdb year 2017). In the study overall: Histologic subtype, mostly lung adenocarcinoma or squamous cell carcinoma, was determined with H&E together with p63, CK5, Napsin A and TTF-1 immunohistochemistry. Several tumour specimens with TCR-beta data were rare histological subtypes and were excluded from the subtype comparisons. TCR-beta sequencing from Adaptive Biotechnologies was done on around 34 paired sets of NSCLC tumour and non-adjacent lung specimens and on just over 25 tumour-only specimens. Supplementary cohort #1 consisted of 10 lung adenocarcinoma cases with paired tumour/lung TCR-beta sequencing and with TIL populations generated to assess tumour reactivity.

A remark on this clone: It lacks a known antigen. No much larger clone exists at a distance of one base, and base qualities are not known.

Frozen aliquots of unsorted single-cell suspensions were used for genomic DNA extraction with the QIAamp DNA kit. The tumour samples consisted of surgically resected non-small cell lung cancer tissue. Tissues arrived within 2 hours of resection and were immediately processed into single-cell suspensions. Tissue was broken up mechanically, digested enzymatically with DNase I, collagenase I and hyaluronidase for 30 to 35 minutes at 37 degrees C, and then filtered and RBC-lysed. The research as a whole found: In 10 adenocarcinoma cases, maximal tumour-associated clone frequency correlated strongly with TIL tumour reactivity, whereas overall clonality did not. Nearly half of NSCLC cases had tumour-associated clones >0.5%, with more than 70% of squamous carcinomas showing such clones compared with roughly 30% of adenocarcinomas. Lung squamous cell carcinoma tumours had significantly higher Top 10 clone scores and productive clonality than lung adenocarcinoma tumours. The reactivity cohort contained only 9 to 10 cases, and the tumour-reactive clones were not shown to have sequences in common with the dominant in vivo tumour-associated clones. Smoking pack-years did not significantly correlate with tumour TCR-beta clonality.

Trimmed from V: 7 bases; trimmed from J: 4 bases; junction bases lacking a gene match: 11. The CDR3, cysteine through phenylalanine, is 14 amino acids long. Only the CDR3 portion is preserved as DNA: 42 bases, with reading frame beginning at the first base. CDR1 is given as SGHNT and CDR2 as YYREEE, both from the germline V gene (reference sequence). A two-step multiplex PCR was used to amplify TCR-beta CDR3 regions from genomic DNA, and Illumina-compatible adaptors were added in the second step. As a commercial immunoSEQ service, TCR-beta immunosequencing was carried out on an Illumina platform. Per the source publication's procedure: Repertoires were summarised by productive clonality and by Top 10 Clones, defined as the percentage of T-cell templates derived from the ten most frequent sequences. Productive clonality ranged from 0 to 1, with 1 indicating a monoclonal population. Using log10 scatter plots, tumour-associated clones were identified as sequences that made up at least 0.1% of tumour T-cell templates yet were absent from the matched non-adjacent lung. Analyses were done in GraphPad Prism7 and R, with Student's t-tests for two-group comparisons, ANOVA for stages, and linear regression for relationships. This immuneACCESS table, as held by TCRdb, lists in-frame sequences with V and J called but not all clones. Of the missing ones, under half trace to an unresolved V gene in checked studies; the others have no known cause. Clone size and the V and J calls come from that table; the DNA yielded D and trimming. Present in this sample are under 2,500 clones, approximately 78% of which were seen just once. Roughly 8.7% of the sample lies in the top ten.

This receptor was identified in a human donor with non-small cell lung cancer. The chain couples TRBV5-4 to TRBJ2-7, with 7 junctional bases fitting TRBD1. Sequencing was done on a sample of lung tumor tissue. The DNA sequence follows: TGTGCCAGCTGGAATCGGGCCAGGGGGTACGAGCAGTACTTC. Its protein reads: CASWNRARGYEQYF.